This T cell receptor (beta chain) was captured in a study of T cells in Graves' hyperthyroidism and ophthalmopathy. The study, taken as a whole, reports: Ophthalmopathy, which appeared later, was predicted by the model a median around 6.9 months before onset. Ophthalmopathy could be told apart from stable hyperthyroidism with a 13 V-J model.

This clonotype has a handful of counts. Its antigen is unidentified. Amplification yielded TCR beta CDR3 regions, with RNA transcripts as the source. The HTBI primer set was used in a first-round RT-PCR of the TCR CDR3. Via MiXCR, TCRdb re-called the multiplex PCR reads, giving one row per CDR3 protein. Of 400,000 or so distinct CDR3 sequences listed, about 14% are singletons. V was cut by 6 bases and J by 1 base, with 18 bases left in between. Germline assignment: CDR1 SQVTM and CDR2 ANQGSEA. The CDR3 is made up of 15 amino acids. Criteria for exclusion of patients were uncontrolled infection, other autoimmune disease, pregnancy or lactation.

The sample comprised blood. This chain joins TRBV29-1 and TRBJ1-2; tentatively, D is TRBD1 (6 bases). The sequence came from a woman younger than 45 with Graves' ophthalmopathy. The CDR3 sequence is CSVPRDRTLNYGYTF. The CDR3 nucleotides read TGCAGCGTCCCTCGAGACAGGACCCTTAACTATGGCTACACCTTC.